A selection of T cell receptor beta chains follows, all from one sample in a study of T cells after yellow fever vaccination. TCRdb analysed the 5' RACE reads with MiXCR anew, one entry per CDR3 protein. Of 550,000 to 750,000 distinct CDR3 sequences listed, around an eighth are singletons. The material sequenced was PBMCs, taken on the day of the yellow fever booster vaccination. Every receptor here comes from a man aged 25-45 years who received the YFV17D yellow fever vaccine. CDR3s include the opening cysteine and the closing phenylalanine or tryptophan. A D gene is named only where the DNA matches it firmly. Rows give clone size only sometimes, using once, few, many, or a class for an expanded clone.

>-|few|TRBJ2-7|TRBV15
CATSRRELSYEQYF
TGTGCCACCAGCAGGAGGGAGTTATCCTACGAGCAGTACTTC
>-|-|TRBJ2-7|TRBV18
CASSPREGVVREQYF
TGTGCCAGCTCACCACGTGAAGGGGTTGTGAGGGAGCAGTACTTC
>TRBD1|-|TRBJ2-7|TRBV27
CASSLRGPNEQYF
TGTGCCAGCAGTTTGAGGGGGCCAAACGAGCAGTACTTC
>-|few|TRBJ2-1|TRBV20-1
CSADRGTTEQFF
TGCAGTGCTGACAGAGGGACAACTGAGCAGTTCTTC
>-|-|TRBJ1-5|TRBV20-1
CSATDRIYSNQPQHF
TGCAGTGCTACCGACAGGATATATAGCAATCAGCCCCAGCATTTT
>-|-|TRBJ2-2|TRBV3-1
CASTVSGGTGELFF
TGTGCCAGCACCGTCAGCGGTGGCACCGGGGAGCTGTTTTTT
>-|-|TRBJ1-5|TRBV5-6
CASSFLGGPGNQPQHF
TGTGCCAGCAGCTTCCTCGGGGGGCCAGGCAATCAGCCCCAGCATTTT
>TRBD2|few|TRBJ2-7|TRBV7-9
CASSLSFTSAFSYEQYF
TGTGCCAGCAGCTTAAGTTTTACTAGCGCGTTCTCCTACGAGCAGTACTTC
>-|-|TRBJ2-3|TRBV5-4
CASVGGLADTQYF
TGTGCCAGTGTGGGGGGACTGGCAGATACGCAGTATTTT
>-|few|TRBJ2-7|TRBV25-1
CASSELSYEQYF
TGTGCCAGCAGTGAACTCTCCTACGAGCAGTACTTC
>-|few|TRBJ2-5|TRBV20-1
CSARLIAVETQYF
TGCAGTGCTAGGTTGATAGCGGTCGAGACCCAGTACTTC
>-|-|TRBJ1-5|TRBV6-5
CASSYRREGVQPQHF
TGTGCCAGCAGTTACAGGCGGGAGGGGGTTCAGCCCCAGCATTTT
>TRBD1|-|TRBJ2-1|TRBV7-9
CASSLATGQGVEQFF
TGTGCCAGCAGCTTAGCCACGGGACAGGGCGTTGAGCAGTTCTTC
>-|few|TRBJ2-1|TRBV5-1
CASQLLYGQYNEQFF
TGCGCCAGCCAACTTCTTTATGGACAGTACAATGAGCAGTTCTTC
>TRBD1|-|TRBJ2-2|TRBV5-1
CASSLAGTGTGELFF
TGCGCCAGCAGCTTGGCCGGGACAGGTACCGGGGAGCTGTTTTTT
>-|-|TRBJ1-2|TRBV12-3/TRBV12-4
CASSLGEPNYGYTF
TGTGCCAGCAGTTTGGGGGAGCCTAACTATGGCTACACCTTC
>-|few|TRBJ2-3|TRBV5-1
CASSPGYGTDTQYF
TGCGCCAGCAGCCCGGGGTACGGCACAGATACGCAGTATTTT
>-|few|TRBJ2-2|TRBV6-5
CASSYLGSTGELFF
TGTGCCAGCAGTTACCTAGGATCAACCGGGGAGCTGTTTTTT
>-|-|TRBJ1-2|TRBV5-1
CASSLGLSHYGYTF
TGCGCCAGCAGCTTGGGTCTGAGCCACTATGGCTACACCTTC
>-|many|TRBJ2-7|TRBV16
CASSQSSAGSEQYF
TGTGCCAGCAGCCAATCGTCGGCAGGGAGCGAGCAGTACTTC
>-|few|TRBJ2-3|TRBV7-2
CASSLAEDTQYF
TGTGCCAGCAGCTTAGCGGAAGATACGCAGTATTTT
>TRBD1|-|TRBJ2-7|TRBV11-2
CASSSLNWGTTGITYEQYF
TGTGCCAGCAGCTCCTTGAACTGGGGGACGACAGGGATTACCTACGAGCAGTACTTC
>-|few|TRBJ2-2|TRBV7-6
CASSLEGGTGELFF
TGTGCCAGCAGCTTAGAAGGAGGCACCGGGGAGCTGTTTTTT
>-|few|TRBJ1-5|TRBV20-1
CSARRVSSNQPQHF
TGCAGTGCTAGAAGGGTATCTAGCAATCAGCCCCAGCATTTT
>TRBD1|-|TRBJ1-2|TRBV20-1
CSASGTGGFLGGYTF
TGCAGTGCTAGCGGGACAGGGGGCTTCTTGGGTGGCTACACCTTC
>-|few|TRBJ2-5|TRBV4-2
CASSQGIANPQETQYF
TGTGCCAGCAGCCAAGGTATCGCCAACCCCCAAGAGACCCAGTACTTC
>-|-|TRBJ2-7|TRBV18
CASSPPVVHEQYF
TGTGCCAGCTCACCACCTGTTGTACACGAGCAGTACTTC